A single sample is the source of the 4 T cell receptor beta chains below, sequenced in a study of CD8 T cells in Susac syndrome. RNA, at about 0.5 to 1 ug, was reverse transcribed with random hexamers. TCRdb processed the immunoSEQ multiplex PCR reads anew with MiXCR; each CDR3 protein has one entry. The data show about 180,000 distinct CDR3 sequences, 95% to 96% seen once. The sample was CD4+ T cells from PBMCs. The receptors shown here come from a human donor with Susac syndrome.

This chain connects TRBV29-1 to TRBJ1-2, with a tentative D call TRBD1 (5 bases). Germline V CDR1 and CDR2: SQVTM, ANQGSEA. V lost 7 bases and J lost 4, with 16 bases in between. This CDR3 region has 13 residues. The CDR3 loop reads CSGTSGAGYGYTF. The DNA for the CDR3 is TGCAGCGGGACCTCCGGGGCCGGCTATGGCTACACCTTC.

J is TRBJ2-3 and V is TRBV11-3; TRBD1 aligns across 7 bases. Trimming took 2 bases from V and 1 from J; bases not matched to a gene: 0. The CDR3 length is 14 residues. Looked up from germline, CDR1 is SGHNT and CDR2 is YENEEA. CDR3 in amino acids: CASSLTGGTDTQYF. In DNA, the CDR3 is TGTGCCAGCAGCTTAACAGGGGGCACAGATACGCAGTATTTT.

J is TRBJ2-7 and V is TRBV28; D is unclear. Looked up from germline, CDR1 is MDHEN and CDR2 is SYDVKM. The V end was cut by 6 bases, the J end by 2 bases, with 8 bases between. The CDR3 is made up of 12 amino acids. The CDR3 protein is CASSQSTYEQYV. Here the CDR3 DNA reads TGTGCCAGCAGCCAGTCCACCTACGAGCAGTACGTC.

The rearrangement uses TRBV24-1 and TRBJ2-1; 9 bases are shared with TRBD1. CDR1 is KGHDR and CDR2 is SFDVKD in the germline V gene. The CDR3 has 14 residues. J gave up 9 bases and V 4 bases, and 6 bases lay outside the gene matches. The CDR3 loop is CATSDPLTGGEQFF. DNA for the CDR3: TGTGCCACCAGTGACCCCTTGACAGGGGGTGAGCAGTTCTTC.